These 16 T cell receptor beta chains came from one sample sequenced in a study of response to subunit inactivated influenza vaccine. From the RT-PCR reads, TCRdb called clonotypes with MiXCR, one entry per CDR3 protein. Of roughly 500,000 distinct CDR3 sequences listed, about 25% were seen once; the top ten hold approximately 2%. The sequenced sample was CD4+ T cells sorted from PBMCs, obtained about 5 days after vaccination. The source of these receptors is a man aged 45-65 years who received an inactivated influenza vaccine.

The V and J genes are TRBV7-2 and TRBJ1-2; the D is unclear. There are 13 residues in the CDR3. The V end was cut by 2 bases, the J end by 4 bases, with 8 bases between. The germline V gene encodes CDR1 SGHTA and CDR2 FQGNSA. The CDR3 sequence is CASSLFPRYGYTF. The CDR3 DNA follows: TGTGCCAGCAGCTTATTCCCCCGCTATGGCTACACCTTC. Supplemented by reference TRBV7-2 and TRBJ1-2, the full variable domain reads GAGVSQSPSNKVTEKGKDVELRCDPISGHTALYWYRQSLGQGLEFLIYFQGNSAPDKSGLPSDRFSAERTGGSVSTLTIQRTQQEDSAVYLCASSLFPRYGYTFGSGTRLTVV.

This clonotype has more than one count but fewer than ten. J is TRBJ2-6 and V is TRBV20-1, with 7 bases fitting TRBD1. V was clipped by 5 bases and J by 0 bases; unmatched bases: 4. CDR1 is DFQATT, CDR2 SNEGSKA, per germline (reference sequence). This CDR3 contains 15 residues. CDR3 bases: TGCAGTGCTGGGGACAGCCGCTCTGGGGCCAACGTCCTGACTTTC. Translation gives CSAGDSRSGANVLTF.

This clonotype turned up a few times. The chain has TRBV20-1 and TRBJ2-4, with D perhaps being TRBD1 or TRBD2 (5 bases each). The CDR3 consists of 14 residues. Germline values: CDR1 DFQATT, CDR2 SNEGSKA (reference sequence). V lost 4 bases and J 6 bases, leaving 16 bases between the germline ends. This chain's CDR3 is CSAKFPGSGNIQYF. The CDR3 DNA is TGCAGTGCTAAGTTTCCAGGGAGTGGAAACATTCAGTACTTC.

This clonotype occurred a few times. This chain links TRBV4-2 with TRBJ1-1; no clear D. Germline values: CDR1 LGHNA, CDR2 YNFKEQ. Trimming shortened V by 4 bases and J by 3 bases, and 15 bases separated the two germline ends. This CDR3 has 15 residues. The chain's CDR3 is CASSPRIISDTEAFF. CDR3 nucleotide sequence: TGTGCCAGCAGCCCCCGCATAATCTCGGACACTGAAGCTTTCTTT.

In this sample, this clonotype turned up a few times. DNA of the CDR3: TGTGCCAGCTTCGAAGTGGCAGAATTATTTGAAGCTTTCTTT. This sequence encodes CASFEVAELFEAFF. The rearrangement uses TRBV7-2 and TRBJ1-1; no definite D call. V lost 8 bases, J lost 7 bases, and 20 bases lay in between. The germline gives CDR1 SGHTA, CDR2 FQGNSA. CDR3 length equals 14 residues.

This clonotype was seen a few times. The V gene is TRBV5-5, the J gene TRBJ2-4; 12 nucleotides agree with TRBD1. The CDR3 consists of 17 residues. The germline V gene has CDR1 SGHKS and CDR2 YYEKEE (reference sequence). V shed 2 bases, J shed 6 bases, and the junction held 9 bases outside the gene matches. The CDR3: CASSLTGTGGGGNIQYF. The DNA of the CDR3 is TGTGCCAGCAGCTTAACCGGGACAGGGGGCGGTGGAAACATTCAGTACTTC.

V gene TRBV7-8 combines with J gene TRBJ2-7; D is undetermined. The CDR3 spans 14 residues. CDR1 SGHVS and CDR2 FQNEAQ come from the germline V gene. Deletions cut 2 bases from V and 2 bases from J, with 10 bases between. CDR3 coding DNA: TGTGCCAGCAGCTTATTCCCGGAAGCCTACGAGCAGTACTTC. It codes for CASSLFPEAYEQYF.

This chain links TRBV3-1 with TRBJ1-6; 8 nucleotides align to TRBD1. V was pared by 0 bases and J by 4 bases, with 8 bases of the junction left unmatched. This CDR3 contains 18 residues. The germline gives CDR1 LGHDT, CDR2 YNNKEL (reference sequence). This CDR3 is CASSQELTGVFYNSPLHF. In DNA form, the CDR3 reads TGTGCCAGCAGCCAAGAACTGACAGGGGTTTTTTATAATTCACCCCTCCACTTT.

The gene calls are TRBV18 and TRBJ2-1; 11 bases match TRBD2. CDR1 is KGHSH, CDR2 LQKENI, per germline. Trimming at V came to 5 bases and at J to 4 bases, leaving 1 base not matched to a gene. The CDR3 contains 14 residues. CDR3 DNA sequence: TGTGCCAGCTCAGGGACTAGCGGTTACAATGAGCAGTTCTTC. Translating it yields CASSGTSGYNEQFF.

This clonotype was recorded many times. The CDR3 DNA follows: TGTGCCAGCAGCCAAGATTGGGGCGCTAGCACAGATACGCAGTATTTT. Its translation is CASSQDWGASTDTQYF. The chain recombines TRBV4-2 with TRBJ2-3; tentative D call: TRBD1 (5 bases). CDR3 size: 16 residues. Trimming cost V 0 bases and J 0 bases, with 10 bases left between them. The germline V gene has CDR1 LGHNA and CDR2 YNFKEQ.

This clonotype was observed a single time. The chain recombines TRBV5-1 with TRBJ2-1; 9 bases are shared with TRBD2. The CDR3 totals 15 residues. Trimming cost V 6 bases and J 4 bases; bases outside gene matches: 8. Germline-derived CDR1 and CDR2 are SGHRS and YFSETQ. CDR3 in DNA: TGCGCCAGCACAATTTCTAGCGGGGCATACAATGAGCAGTTCTTC. Its translation: CASTISSGAYNEQFF.

This clonotype was seen just once. This chain connects TRBV5-1 to TRBJ2-6; TRBD1 aligns across 7 bases. The J segment lost 0 bases and the V segment lost 3 bases, leaving 0 bases of the junction unmatched. CDR1 and CDR2 from the germline V gene are SGHRS and YFSETQ. This CDR3 contains 15 residues. The CDR3 DNA sequence: TGCGCCAGCAGCTGGGACAGCTCTGGGGCCAACGTCCTGACTTTC. This encodes CASSWDSSGANVLTF.

The chain joins TRBV2 to TRBJ2-7; D could derive from TRBD1 or TRBD2 (6 bases each). CDR1 SNHLY and CDR2 FYNNEI come from the germline V gene. The length of the CDR3 is 15 residues. V was shortened by 7 bases and J by 0 bases, with 16 bases between the two germline ends. The CDR3 DNA follows: TGTGCCAGCACTATCCGGGGGCGAAACTCCTACGAGCAGTACTTC. Its translation is CASTIRGRNSYEQYF. Combining the CDR3 with reference TRBV2 and TRBJ2-7 gives the whole variable domain EPEVTQTPSHQVTQMGQEVILRCVPISNHLYFYWYRQILGQKVEFLVSFYNNEISEKSEIFDDQFSVERPDGSNFTLKIRSTKLEDSAMYFCASTIRGRNSYEQYFGPGTRLTVT.

The chain employs TRBV12-3 or TRBV12-4 and TRBJ2-5; 7 nucleotides line up with TRBD2. With V trimmed by 5 bases and J by 2 bases, 8 bases remained unmatched. The CDR3 is 15 amino acids. The CDR3 loop reads CASSPRAGVQETQYF. In DNA form, the CDR3 reads TGTGCCAGCAGTCCTCGGGCGGGGGTTCAAGAGACCCAGTACTTC.

A few counts support this clonotype. The chain couples TRBV7-9 to TRBJ1-6, with 7 positions matching TRBD1. The CDR3 length is 12 residues. Germline CDR1 SEHNR, CDR2 FQNEAQ (reference sequence). J was trimmed by 7 bases and V by 10 bases; bases with no gene match: 4. This CDR3 reads CATGQMNSPLHF. CDR3 DNA sequence: TGTGCCACGGGACAGATGAATTCACCCCTCCACTTT.

This chain connects TRBV20-1 to TRBJ2-7; 13 nucleotides line up with TRBD2. This CDR3 has 15 amino acids. In germline, CDR1 is DFQATT, CDR2 SNEGSKA (reference sequence). With 1 base clipped from V and 5 bases from J, the junction kept 5 bases outside the gene matches. CDR3 region: CSARGLAGGSNEQYF. CDR3 DNA: TGCAGTGCTAGAGGACTAGCGGGAGGATCGAACGAGCAGTACTTC.